This TCR beta chain was sequenced in a study of blood T cell repertoires in COVID-19. The overall study: Specimens from acute and convalescent COVID-19 originated in the United States, Italy and Spain. Sources were T cells, B-cell-depleted T cells, or PBMCs; the material itself was cDNA or gDNA.

Per the original data handling: Estimated nucleated cell counts came from reference gene primer amplification. The protocol was immunoSEQ multiplex PCR, while the TCRdb copy is restricted to in-frame clones and leaves out a portion. V and J calls and clone size are as listed in that table; D and trimming were resolved from the DNA. The sample has about 400,000 clones; more than 70% are singletons. Trimming removed 6 bases from V and 0 bases from J; junction bases left unmatched: 6. Germline assignment: CDR1 MNHEY and CDR2 SMNVEV (reference sequence). The CDR3 sequence is 17 residues long. The chain is built from TRBV27 and TRBJ2-6; 9 bases match TRBD1. The receptor was isolated from a man between 35 and 55 years old with acute or convalescent COVID-19. Sequencing input: peripheral blood. CDR3 loop: CASSWTGDSSGANVLTF. Here the CDR3 DNA reads TGTGCCAGCAGCTGGACAGGGGATAGCTCTGGGGCCAACGTCCTGACTTTC.